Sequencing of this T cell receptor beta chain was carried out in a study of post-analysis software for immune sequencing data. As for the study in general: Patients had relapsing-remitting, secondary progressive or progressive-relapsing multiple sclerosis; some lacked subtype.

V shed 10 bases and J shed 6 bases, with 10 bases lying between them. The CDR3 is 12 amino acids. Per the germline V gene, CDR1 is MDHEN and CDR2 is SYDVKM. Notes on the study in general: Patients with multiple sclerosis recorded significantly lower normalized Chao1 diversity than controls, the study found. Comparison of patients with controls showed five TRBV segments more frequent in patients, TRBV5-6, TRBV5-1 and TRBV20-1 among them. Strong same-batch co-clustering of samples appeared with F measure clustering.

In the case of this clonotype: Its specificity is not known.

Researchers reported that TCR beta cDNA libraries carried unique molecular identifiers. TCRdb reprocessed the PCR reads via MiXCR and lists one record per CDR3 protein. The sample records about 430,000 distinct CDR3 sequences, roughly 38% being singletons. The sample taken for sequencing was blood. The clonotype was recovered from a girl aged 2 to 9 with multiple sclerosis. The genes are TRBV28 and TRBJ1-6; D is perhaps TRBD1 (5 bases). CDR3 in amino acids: CATGTSNSPLHF. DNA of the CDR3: TGTGCCACCGGGACGAGTAATTCACCCCTCCACTTT.